Listed below are T cell receptor beta chains from one sample, sequenced in a study of T cell responses to AZD1222 COVID-19 vaccine. Repertoires were generated with immunoSEQ multiplex PCR, while TCRdb's copy carries only in-frame clones and drops some. Among 80,000 to 90,000 clones listed, around 90% were seen once. The starting material was peripheral blood, obtained on day 0 of AZD1222 vaccination. The receptors originated from an adult in good health. Each CDR3 is given with its conserved first and last residue. A D gene is named only where the DNA matches it firmly. Some rows have no size entry. The others give once, few or many, or a class for an expanded clone.

>TRBV28|NA|TRBJ1-2|NA
TGTGCCAGCAGTTCGGCAGCCGAGGGGAACTATGGCTACACCTTC
CASSSAAEGNYGYTF
>TRBV5-1|TRBD2|TRBJ2-7|few
TGCGCCAGCAGTACTAGCGGGAGTGTTGACGAGCAGTACTTC
CASSTSGSVDEQYF
>TRBV7-2|NA|TRBJ1-2|NA
TGTGCCAGCAGCCCTACCCCGGACTTCAGGGGCGAGACTGACGGCTACACCTTC
CASSPTPDFRGETDGYTF
>TRBV6-5|TRBD1|TRBJ2-1|once
TGTGCCAGCAATGGACAGGGAAACAATGAGCAGTTCTTC
CASNGQGNNEQFF
>TRBV19|NA|TRBJ1-4|NA
TGTGCCAGTAGTATATCCGGGGGGGGCGCGGCTAATGAAAAACTGTTTTTT
CASSISGGGAANEKLFF
>TRBV3-1/TRBV3-2|NA|TRBJ1-1|NA
TGTGCCAGCAGCCAAGTTGTCGCCAACACTGAAGCTTTCTTT
CASSQVVANTEAFF
>TRBV19|NA|TRBJ1-6|NA
TGTGCCAGTAGGGCAGATGGAAATTCGCCCCTCCACTTT
CASRADGNSPLHF
>TRBV11-3|NA|TRBJ1-4|NA
TGTGCCAGCAGCGGTCGCCCGGCGGATGAAAAACTGTTTTTT
CASSGRPADEKLFF
>TRBV21-1|NA|TRBJ1-2|once
TGTGCCAGCACGTCAAGAAGGGATCACTATGGCTACACCTTC
CASTSRRDHYGYTF
>TRBV5-8|TRBD1|TRBJ1-5|NA
TGTGCCAGCAGCTTGGACGGGACAGTCAACAATCAGCCCCAGCATTTT
CASSLDGTVNNQPQHF
>TRBV6-5|NA|TRBJ1-5|NA
TGTGCCAGCGGGACTTATAGCAATCAGCCCCAGCATTTT
CASGTYSNQPQHF
>TRBV28|NA|TRBJ2-1|NA
TGTGCCAGCAGTTTACCCGGACGGTACAATGAGCAGTTCTTC
CASSLPGRYNEQFF
>TRBV27|NA|TRBJ2-3|NA
TGTGCCAGCAGTTTATTGGGTTTCACAGATACGCAGTATTTT
CASSLLGFTDTQYF
>TRBV15|NA|TRBJ2-2|NA
TGTGCCACCAGCAGAGGGGGTCCTGGGACCGGGGAGCTGTTTTTT
CATSRGGPGTGELFF
>TRBV18|NA|TRBJ1-4|NA
TGTGCCAGCTCACGACAGGAGGTTGATGAAAAACTGTTTTTT
CASSRQEVDEKLFF
>TRBV7-9|NA|TRBJ1-6|NA
TGTGCCAGCACCGACGGTAGCTCCTATAATTCACCCCTCCACTTT
CASTDGSSYNSPLHF
>TRBV7-9|NA|TRBJ1-6|NA
TGTGCCAGCAGCAGCGGGACTGAGAATTCACCCCTCCACTTT
CASSSGTENSPLHF
>TRBV10-2|NA|TRBJ1-1|NA
TGCGCCAGCAGTGAGTCTCGGGGATTGAACACTGAAGCTTTCTTT
CASSESRGLNTEAFF
>TRBV19|NA|TRBJ1-5|many
TGTGCCAGTAGTAGACAGGAGAATCAGCCCCAGCATTTT
CASSRQENQPQHF
>TRBV13|NA|TRBJ2-2|few
TGTGCCAGCAGCTCGAACCCCGAAAGCGGGGAGCTGTTTTTT
CASSSNPESGELFF
>TRBV28|TRBD1|TRBJ1-1|few
TGTGCCAGCAGTCTATCCGGGACAGGGTCTCGGGTAGCTTTCTTT
CASSLSGTGSRVAFF
>TRBV2|TRBD1|TRBJ1-5|NA
TGTGCCAGCAAGGGACAGGGTAGTCAGCCCCAGCATTTT
CASKGQGSQPQHF
>TRBV2|TRBD1|TRBJ1-2|NA
TGTGCCAGCAGAATTCAACAGGGGTCGTATGGCTACACCTTC
CASRIQQGSYGYTF
>TRBV29-1|NA|TRBJ2-2|once
TGCAGCGTTGAAGGTCCCCAGAAGAACACCGGGGAGCTGTTTTTT
CSVEGPQKNTGELFF
>TRBV6-5|TRBD1|TRBJ1-1|NA
TGTGCCAGCAGTCAAAGGACAGGGAAGGGCACTGAAGCTTTCTTT
CASSQRTGKGTEAFF
>TRBV5-8|NA|TRBJ2-5|NA
TGTGCCAGCAGCGCGAGGGGGGGGCCCGAGGCCCAGTACTTC
CASSARGGPEAQYF
>TRBV12-3/TRBV12-4|NA|TRBJ1-1|NA
TGTGCCAGCAGTCCCCGGGGGAATGAAGCTTTCTTT
CASSPRGNEAFF
>TRBV6-1|TRBD2|TRBJ2-7|NA
TGTGCCAGCAGTGATTTAGCGGGGAGCTCCTACGAGCAGTACTTC
CASSDLAGSSYEQYF
>TRBV19|TRBD1|TRBJ1-5|NA
TGTGCCAGTAGTATAAATCGGCCGGACAGGTTGAGCAATCAGCCCCAGCATTTT
CASSINRPDRLSNQPQHF
>TRBV19|NA|TRBJ1-4|NA
TGTGCCAGTAGTAGAGGGACGAAGGGAAACGAAAAACTGTTTTTT
CASSRGTKGNEKLFF
>TRBV30|NA|TRBJ2-3|NA
TGTGCCTGGAGGGGGGCCTTGGATACGCAGTATTTT
CAWRGALDTQYF
>TRBV9|NA|TRBJ2-3|once
TGTGCCAGCAGCGTAGCTGGGCAGTTGTTCACAGATACGCAGTATTTT
CASSVAGQLFTDTQYF
>TRBV3-1/TRBV3-2|NA|TRBJ1-5|NA
TGTGCCAGCAGCCAAGATGGCAGTGGTCAGCCCCAGCATTTT
CASSQDGSGQPQHF
>TRBV24-1|NA|TRBJ2-2|NA
TGTGCCATCGCCGTTGGGACCGGGGAGCTGTTTTTT
CAIAVGTGELFF
>TRBV11-2|NA|TRBJ2-1|NA
TGTGCCAGCAGCCCCCTGGGGCAAGCGAATGAGCAGTTCTTC
CASSPLGQANEQFF
>TRBV5-6|NA|TRBJ1-2|NA
TGTGCCAGCAGCTCGGGGGGCAGGGACTATGGCTACACCTTC
CASSSGGRDYGYTF
>TRBV7-3|NA|TRBJ1-1|NA
TGTGCCAGCAGCCCTCAGGAAAACACTGAAGCTTTCTTT
CASSPQENTEAFF
>TRBV5-1|TRBD1|TRBJ1-6|NA
TGCGCCAGCAGCTTGGGGCAGGGGGATTCACCCCTCCACTTT
CASSLGQGDSPLHF
>TRBV9|NA|TRBJ1-2|NA
TGTGCCAGCAGCGTAGGCGGACAGAGTAACTATGGCTACACCTTC
CASSVGGQSNYGYTF
>TRBV5-1|TRBD1|TRBJ2-7|NA
TGCGCCAGCAGCCCGGACGGGGCAGGGGGCCGAGAGCAGTACTTC
CASSPDGAGGREQYF
>TRBV3-1/TRBV3-2|NA|TRBJ1-5|once
TGTGCCAGCAGCCAGGCAGGCGGCAGGGGTCCCAATCAGCCCCAGCATTTT
CASSQAGGRGPNQPQHF
>TRBV6-5|NA|TRBJ1-5|NA
TGTGCCAGCACCCGGGCCCGGACAAGCAATCAGCCCCAGCATTTT
CASTRARTSNQPQHF
>TRBV2|NA|TRBJ2-3|NA
TGTGCCAGCAGTGTTGGGGGAAGCACAGATACGCAGTATTTT
CASSVGGSTDTQYF
>TRBV19|TRBD1|TRBJ1-2|NA
TGTGCCAGTAGTCCAAAGAGGGGACAGACAATCTATGGCTACACCTTC
CASSPKRGQTIYGYTF
>TRBV13|TRBD1|TRBJ2-3|NA
TGTGCCAGCAGTCGGGACAGGGGGACGCACTCCGATACGCAGTATTTT
CASSRDRGTHSDTQYF
>TRBV6-5|NA|TRBJ2-7|NA
TGTGCCAGCACAGGCAGCTACGAGCAGTACTTC
CASTGSYEQYF
>TRBV29-1|TRBD2|TRBJ2-7|NA
TGCAGCGTGCGGACTAGCGGGAGAGTGTACGAGCAGTACTTC
CSVRTSGRVYEQYF
>TRBV4-1|TRBD1|TRBJ1-2|NA
TGCGCCAGCAAATTAACCCCACAGGGGGTCGGCTATGGCTACACCTTC
CASKLTPQGVGYGYTF
>TRBV28|TRBD1|TRBJ1-6|NA
TGTGCCACGAGCAGGGGGTCGGTCGGTTCACCCCTCCACTTT
CATSRGSVGSPLHF
>TRBV11-2|TRBD1|TRBJ1-2|NA
TGTGCCAGCAGCCCGGGAGGGGGCGGCTATGGCTACACCTTC
CASSPGGGGYGYTF
>TRBV28|NA|TRBJ1-6|NA
TGTGCCAGCATCTCCGGGTCAAATCTTGGCTATAATTCACCCCTCCACTTT
CASISGSNLGYNSPLHF
>TRBV7-8|NA|TRBJ2-6|once
TGTGCCAGCAGCCCCAGACAGGCCGGCTCTGGGGCCAACGTCCTGACTTTC
CASSPRQAGSGANVLTF
>TRBV2|NA|TRBJ2-7|few
TGTGCCAGCAGACCGTTTCGCTCCTACGAGCAGTACTTC
CASRPFRSYEQYF
>TRBV5-1|TRBD1|TRBJ1-2|NA
TGCGCCAGCAGCTGGGGACAGGGGGCCTATGGCTACACCTTC
CASSWGQGAYGYTF
>TRBV19|NA|TRBJ2-1|NA
TGTGCCAGTAACCTAGGCGGGCCCTACAATGAGCAGTTCTTC
CASNLGGPYNEQFF
>TRBV18|NA|TRBJ2-7|NA
TGTGCCAGCTCACCAAGCCGCGGAGGAGCCTACGAGCAGTACTTC
CASSPSRGGAYEQYF
>TRBV18|NA|TRBJ1-5|NA
TGTGCCAGCTCACCCCGGGGCAATCAGCCCCAGCATTTT
CASSPRGNQPQHF
>TRBV6-5|NA|TRBJ1-2|NA
TGTGCCAGCAGAGAGGACAGACGCTATGGCTACACCTTC
CASREDRRYGYTF
>TRBV6-1|TRBD1|TRBJ1-1|NA
TGTGCCAGCAGTTTCCAAGGGACAGCTGAAGCTTTCTTT
CASSFQGTAEAFF
>TRBV7-9|NA|TRBJ2-7|NA
TGTGCCAGCAGCCGCGGGGCGCTAACCTCCTACGAGCAGTACTTC
CASSRGALTSYEQYF